Shown below are 6 T cell receptor beta chains from a single sample sequenced in a study of Ad26.COV2.S vaccination and SARS-CoV-2 variants. TCRdb's table, derived via immunoSEQ multiplex PCR, lists solely in-frame clones and lacks some. Among roughly 350,000 clones listed, about 88% were seen once. Regarding treatment: about 20 received Ad26.COV2.S at low or high dose, single or two shots; 5 received placebo; per-sample allocation not given. Collection of samples fell on day 63 after the first vaccine or placebo injection. The sequences come from peripheral blood, collected in a trial of Ad26.COV2.S vaccine versus placebo. These receptors were obtained from a person aged 18-65 years who received the Ad26.COV2.S COVID-19 vaccine or a placebo.

The rearrangement joins TRBV19 to TRBJ2-2; D possibly matches TRBD1 or TRBD2 (5 bases each). The CDR3 has 14 amino acids. The V and J ends lost 2 bases and 4 bases respectively, with 8 bases between them. Germline V gene data show CDR1 as LNHDA and CDR2 as SQIVND (reference sequence). In nucleotides, the CDR3 is TGTGCCAGTAGTATAAAGGGACCCACCGGGGAGCTGTTTTTT. Amino acids: CASSIKGPTGELFF.

This chain joins TRBV27 and TRBJ2-7; D remains unclear. There are 15 residues in the CDR3. Germline CDR1 and CDR2: MNHEY and SMNVEV (reference sequence). V lost 5 bases and J lost 6, with 20 bases in between. Here the CDR3 reads CASSGWGAQAAEQYF. The CDR3 DNA sequence: TGTGCCAGCAGTGGGTGGGGTGCGCAAGCCGCCGAGCAGTACTTC.

The chain links TRBV9 to TRBJ1-1; possible D gene TRBD1, 6 bases. This CDR3 region has 17 residues. Trimming left V 0 bases short and J 2 bases short, with 17 bases between. Germline CDR1 and CDR2: SGDLS and YYNGEE. In nucleotides, the CDR3 is TGTGCCAGCAGCGTAGGAGGGGGGAGCAGGGGCAACACTGAAGCTTTCTTT. Its translation is CASSVGGGSRGNTEAFF.

This clone showed up just once. The chain joins TRBV7-2 to TRBJ1-1; no reliable D call. V was trimmed by 7 bases and J by 1 base, leaving 13 bases between them. The CDR3 totals 14 residues. CDR1 is SGHTA and CDR2 is FQGNSA in the germline V gene. The CDR3 loop is CASTLGPGNTEAFF. CDR3 sequence (DNA): TGTGCCAGCACCCTAGGCCCGGGGAACACTGAAGCTTTCTTT.

The chain combines TRBV9 with TRBJ2-5; 8 bases fit TRBD2. Germline CDR1 reads SGDLS; CDR2 reads YYNGEE. This CDR3 has 16 amino acids. After removal of 0 bases from V and 7 bases from J, the junction contained 11 bases not matched to a gene. DNA of the CDR3: TGTGCCAGCAGCGTAGCCGGGAGGGCGGACGGGGGGACCCAGTACTTC. Its protein product is CASSVAGRADGGTQYF.

V and J are TRBV7-2 and TRBJ2-2; 10 bases fit TRBD1. CDR3 length: 15 residues. Trimming cost V 1 base and J 6 bases; bases outside gene matches: 2. Germline CDR1 SGHTA, CDR2 FQGNSA. CDR3 nucleotides: TGTGCCAGCAGCTTAGGAGGACAGGGGGCCGGGGAGCTGTTTTTT. It translates to CASSLGGQGAGELFF. Looking up the rest from reference TRBV7-2 and TRBJ2-2 gives the full variable domain: GAGVSQSPSNKVTEKGKDVELRCDPISGHTALYWYRQSLGQGLEFLIYFQGNSAPDKSGLPSDRFSAERTGGSVSTLTIQRTQQEDSAVYLCASSLGGQGAGELFFGEGSRLTVL.